What follows describes a single T cell receptor beta chain. Other DNA sequences within the sample encode an identical CDR3. The CDR3 extends over 14 amino acids. CDR1 is LNHDA and CDR2 is SQIVND in the germline V gene (reference sequence). The V gene lost 6 bases and the J gene lost 0 bases, with 6 bases spanning the gap. The data are from a study of control samples from healthy donors and cancer patients. Data came from immunoSEQ multiplex PCR; TCRdb stores just in-frame clones and leaves some out. This sample has over 150,000 clones; about 94% occur once, and the top ten carry about 5.6%. Material for sequencing was blood. The V call is TRBV19, the J call TRBJ2-6; D perhaps matches TRBD1 (6 bases). This clonotype was obtained from a man aged 40-49 years in good health. The CDR3 protein is CASSRGSGANVLTF. CDR3 coding DNA: TGTGCCAGTAGCAGGGGCTCTGGGGCCAACGTCCTGACTTTC.